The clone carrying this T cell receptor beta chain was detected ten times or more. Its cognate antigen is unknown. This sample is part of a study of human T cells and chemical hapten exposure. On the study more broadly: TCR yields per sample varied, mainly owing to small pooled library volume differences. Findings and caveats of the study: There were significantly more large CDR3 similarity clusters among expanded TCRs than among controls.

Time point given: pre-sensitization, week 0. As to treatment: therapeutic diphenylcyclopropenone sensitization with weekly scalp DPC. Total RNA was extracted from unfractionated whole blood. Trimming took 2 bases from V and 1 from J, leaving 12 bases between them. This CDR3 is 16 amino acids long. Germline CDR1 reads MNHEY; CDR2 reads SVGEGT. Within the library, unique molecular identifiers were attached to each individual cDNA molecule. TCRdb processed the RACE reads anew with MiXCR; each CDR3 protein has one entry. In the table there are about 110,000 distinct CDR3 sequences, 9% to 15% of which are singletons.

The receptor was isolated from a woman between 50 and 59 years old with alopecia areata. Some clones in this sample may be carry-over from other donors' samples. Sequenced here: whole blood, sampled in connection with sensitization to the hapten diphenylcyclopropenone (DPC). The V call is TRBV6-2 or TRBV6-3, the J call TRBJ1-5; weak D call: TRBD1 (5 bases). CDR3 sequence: CASSYPPGMSNQPQHF. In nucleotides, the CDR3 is TGTGCCAGCAGTTACCCGCCAGGGATGAGCAATCAGCCCCAGCATTTT.